These T cell receptor beta chains were read from a single sample in a study of siplizumab effects on memory and regulatory T cells. Here immunoSEQ multiplex PCR was the method, and the copy in TCRdb shows in-frame clones only, minus some. The repertoire holds about 100,000 clones, with roughly 94% as singletons. Sequencing was carried out using non-Treg CD4+ T cells sorted from blood. The receptors were sampled from a human donor in good health. Both conserved end residues are part of each CDR3. A D gene is named only where the DNA matches it firmly. Clone size is shown for a subset of rows, as once, few, many or a class of expanded clone.

>TRBV6-6|once|14|NA|TRBJ2-5
TGTGCCAGCGCTAGGGCCCCGGGACCGGAGACCCAGTACTTC
CASARAPGPETQYF
>TRBV7-3|NA|13|TRBD1|TRBJ1-2
TGTGCCAGCAGCCGACAGGGGGACGGGGGCTACACCTTC
CASSRQGDGGYTF
>TRBV6-6|once|13|NA|TRBJ2-7
TGTGCCAGCAGCCGCGGAGCATTATACGAGCAGTACTTC
CASSRGALYEQYF
>TRBV29-1|once|16|NA|TRBJ2-3
TGCAGCGTTGTGTCAGGAGGGTCTGGCGCAGCAGATACGCAGTATTTT
CSVVSGGSGAADTQYF
>TRBV9|NA|15|NA|TRBJ1-4
TGTGCCAGCAGCGAAACGGAGGCTAGGTATGAAAAACTGTTTTTT
CASSETEARYEKLFF
>TRBV28|NA|15|NA|TRBJ1-2
TGTGCCAGCAGTCCCAGTTTGGGAGTGAGTGGTGGCTACACCTTC
CASSPSLGVSGGYTF
>TRBV14|NA|16|TRBD1|TRBJ2-7
TGTGCCAGCAGCCGTGGGGGTTTGACAGGGATCTACGAGCAGTACTTC
CASSRGGLTGIYEQYF
>TRBV7-8|NA|18|TRBD2|TRBJ2-1
TGTGCCAGCAGCTTAGCGTCGGCTAGCGGGAGGGTATACAATGAGCAGTTCTTC
CASSLASASGRVYNEQFF
>TRBV5-4|NA|16|NA|TRBJ1-4
TGTGCCAGCAGCCGAAACGCTCAAGCAACTAATGAAAAACTGTTTTTT
CASSRNAQATNEKLFF
>TRBV5-1|NA|14|TRBD2|TRBJ2-7
TGCGCCAGCAGCCGGGGACTAGCGGGAGACGAGCAGTACTTC
CASSRGLAGDEQYF
>TRBV5-1|NA|12|NA|TRBJ2-5
TGCGCCAGCAGTCAGAACAAGGAGACCCAGTACTTC
CASSQNKETQYF
>TRBV19|NA|15|NA|TRBJ2-1
TGTGCCAGTAATCAGAACGCGCTTCGAGGGGATGAGCAGTTCTTC
CASNQNALRGDEQFF
>TRBV28|NA|14|NA|TRBJ2-7
TGTGCCAGCAGAACAATTGGACAGTCGTACGAGCAGTACTTC
CASRTIGQSYEQYF
>TRBV7-3|NA|13|NA|TRBJ2-3
TGTGCCAGCAGCAAAGGACGGGGTGATACGCAGTATTTT
CASSKGRGDTQYF
>TRBV11-2|NA|15|TRBD2|TRBJ2-1
TGTGCCAGCAGCCCGACTAGCGGGAGCGTCAATGAGCAGTTCTTC
CASSPTSGSVNEQFF
>TRBV6-4|NA|15|TRBD2|TRBJ2-7
TGTGCCAGCAGTCGACTAGCGGGAGGTCTATACGAGCAGTACTTC
CASSRLAGGLYEQYF
>TRBV19|NA|13|TRBD1|TRBJ2-3
TGTGCCAGTTCACAGGGGAGAACAGATACGCAGTATTTT
CASSQGRTDTQYF
>TRBV7-9|NA|18|NA|TRBJ2-6
TGTGCCAGCAGCTTAGCGGTCAGTAGGGGCTCTGGGGCCAACGTCCTGACTTTC
CASSLAVSRGSGANVLTF
>TRBV6-1|NA|16|NA|TRBJ2-1
TGTGCCAGCAGTGAGGATCCTCGGACGCCTCGGAATGAGCAGTTCTTC
CASSEDPRTPRNEQFF
>TRBV19|NA|15|TRBD2|TRBJ2-7
TGTGCCAGTAGTACAACCGACGGCGGGAGGACTCCCGTGTACTTC
CASSTTDGGRTPVYF
>TRBV11-2|NA|18|NA|TRBJ2-1
TGTGCCAGCAGCTTAGTGGGGGGGGCGGATGCAGCCTACAATGAGCAGTTCTTC
CASSLVGGADAAYNEQFF
>TRBV30|NA|15|TRBD2|TRBJ2-2
TGTGCCTGGAGCATGGGACTACCTGACACCGGGGAGCTGTTTTTT
CAWSMGLPDTGELFF
>TRBV9|NA|12|NA|TRBJ1-2
TGTGCCAGCAGCGGAAAAGGGTATGGCTACACCTTC
CASSGKGYGYTF
>TRBV7-6|NA|13|NA|TRBJ1-1
TGTGCCAGCAGCTTGAGGATAGGTACTGAAGCTTTCTTT
CASSLRIGTEAFF
>TRBV11-2|NA|15|TRBD1|TRBJ2-7
TGTGCCAGCAGCACTAGGACAGGCAGAACCTACGAGCAGTACTTC
CASSTRTGRTYEQYF
>TRBV6-1|NA|18|TRBD2|TRBJ2-2
TGTGCCAGCAGTGAAACTAGCGGGAGTTCTATGGGCACCGGGGAGCTGTTTTTT
CASSETSGSSMGTGELFF
>TRBV7-6|NA|14|NA|TRBJ1-4
TGTGCCAGCAGCCAGGTGGGGGCTAAGGGAAAACTGTTTTTT
CASSQVGAKGKLFF
>TRBV5-1|NA|14|NA|TRBJ2-7
TGCGCCAGCAGCTTGTCCGGCGGATACTACGAGCAGTACTTC
CASSLSGGYYEQYF
>TRBV28|NA|13|NA|TRBJ2-7
TGTGCCAGCACCCCGGGCGGAGTATACGAGCAGTACTTC
CASTPGGVYEQYF
>TRBV5-1|NA|14|NA|TRBJ1-1
TGCGCCAGCAGCTTGCTCGGGGCCGACACTGAAGCTTTCTTT
CASSLLGADTEAFF
>TRBV28|NA|14|TRBD2|TRBJ2-7
TGTGCCAGCAGGCCGGGAGGTAGAATATACGAGCAGTACTTC
CASRPGGRIYEQYF
>TRBV6-5|NA|15|NA|TRBJ2-7
TGTGCCAGCAGTTACTCGGCCGTTAGCTCCTACGAGCAGTACTTC
CASSYSAVSSYEQYF
>TRBV28|NA|17|TRBD2|TRBJ2-3
TGTGCCAGCAGTTTAGGATTTAGCGGGAGGAACACAGATACGCAGTATTTT
CASSLGFSGRNTDTQYF
>TRBV11-2|NA|14|NA|TRBJ2-3
TGTGCCAGCAGCCCACTAGCTAGCACAGATACGCAGTATTTT
CASSPLASTDTQYF
>TRBV5-1|NA|14|NA|TRBJ2-7
TGCGCCAGCAGCTTGCGTCCAGCCGGCTACGAGCAGTACTTC
CASSLRPAGYEQYF
>TRBV7-3|NA|16|NA|TRBJ2-1
TGTGCCAGCAGCTTAACTCCACGGACCACCTACAATGAGCAGTTCTTC
CASSLTPRTTYNEQFF
>TRBV19|NA|14|TRBD2|TRBJ2-2
TGTGCCAGTAGACTAGCGATGTCAACAGGGGAGCTGTTTTTT
CASRLAMSTGELFF
>TRBV27|NA|16|NA|TRBJ1-3
TGTGCCAGCAGTTTAGGGGTCGGATTCTCTGGAAACACCATATATTTT
CASSLGVGFSGNTIYF
>TRBV30|NA|14|NA|TRBJ1-3
TGTGCCTGGAGGGCGGGAAGCTCTGGAAACACCATATATTTT
CAWRAGSSGNTIYF
>TRBV19|NA|16|TRBD2|TRBJ2-3
TGTGCCAGTAGGGGGCTAGCGGGAGTCGGGACAGATACGCAGTATTTT
CASRGLAGVGTDTQYF